The T cell receptor beta chain under discussion was sequenced for a study of shared clonotypes between healthy human individuals (dated by TCRdb to the early 2020s). Regarding the study in general: A few men and a couple of women, aged 18 to 49 years, made up the cohort. Each donor's leukapheresis produced roughly between about 0.8 and 8.9 billion PBMCs. To estimate repertoire size and how much clonotypes are shared between individuals, the study performed deep sequencing of blood TCR repertoires from about five healthy adults. To increase sequencing depth and limit assay-specific biases, TCR repertoire library preparation and sequencing were carried out by different laboratories using diverse techniques. For each donor, CD4 naive and CD4 memory were each given three plates, CD8 naive was given two plates, and CD8 memory was given one plate.

In the germline V gene, CDR1 corresponds to SGHDN and CDR2 to FVKESK. Taken from cysteine to phenylalanine, the CDR3 has 19 residues. Only the CDR3 part of the read is kept: 57 bases, read in frame from the first base. The junction carries 22 bases between V and J, which are trimmed by 0 bases and 2 bases respectively. The research as a whole found: Naive subsets generally had larger estimated clonotype richness than memory subsets. Clonotypes shared by all four sorted-subset donors showed higher generation probabilities than non-shared clonotypes. The small number of donors limited the genetic and exposure-history diversity represented. Across four donors, approximately 4.6% of naive CD4, roughly 3.5% of naive CD8, 2% to 2.5% of memory CD4, and under 0.45% of memory CD8 clonotypes were shared. Sampling was limited to blood, and TCR repertoires in tissue likely differ from TCR repertoires in blood. Pairwise subsampling indicated that sequencing depth was expected to affect the degree of clonotype sharing among donors. Rarefaction of sorted-subset datasets indicated incomplete sequencing despite the large sequencing depth.

The donors were healthy, HIV-negative adults with no recently reported acute infections or vaccinations. Only Caucasian adults living in Nashville, Tennessee, USA were represented among the donors. CD4+ T cells were enriched by magnetic negative selection, after which naive cells were positively selected on CD45RA and the negative fraction was taken as the memory subset. After blood collection by leukapheresis, PBMCs were isolated using Ficoll-Histopaque density gradient centrifugation and then cryopreserved in the vapor phase of liquid nitrogen. Analytical flow cytometry was used to check the purity and quantity of each magnetically sorted T cell population. Each sorted fraction had its genomic DNA isolated and then quantified by UV absorbance on a Nanodrop 2000c. TCR CDR3 regions were amplified from genomic DNA by multiplex PCR using the deep immunoSEQ assay. Genomic DNA extracted from each cell subset was distributed evenly over all wells of several immunoSEQ 96-well plates, and each plate served as one replicate. Each replicate PCR for sorted subsets received around 0.2 ug genomic DNA, equal to about 29,000 T cell genomes. The purified libraries were quantified using a Qubit 3.0 fluorometer, sized with a Bioanalyzer 2100, and then quantified again using the KAPA Library Quantification kit. Each immunoSEQ 96-well plate was sequenced on its own single-read 150-cycle Illumina NextSeq 550 flow cell. In the original analysis: Because the immunoSEQ output held only junctional sequences and lacked quality scores, the filtering could not match the filtering applied to full-length reads. To assign V/J genes and CDR3, sequences were annotated against IMGT germline references using PyIR, a Python wrapper for IgBLAST v1.9. Reads were removed for weak V/J assignments (E-value above 1e-6), missing CDR3, stop codons, out-of-frame junctions, or ambiguous translated residues. A V3J clonotype was defined by an identical inferred V gene, J gene, and CDR3 amino acid sequence. Percentage overlap between repertoires was computed as shared unique clonotypes divided by the size of the smaller repertoire. Repertoire richness was assessed with RTK rarefaction, the Chao1 estimator, and Recon v2.1 estimates of unobserved clonotypes. OLGA was used to compute generation probabilities for all TCRbeta clonotypes that the gDNA method yielded from four donors. This immuneACCESS table, as held by TCRdb, lists in-frame sequences with V and J called but not all clones. Of the missing ones, under half trace to an unresolved V gene in checked studies; the others have no known cause. That table supplies the V and J calls and clone size; D and trimming were determined from the DNA. The sample table holds over a million clones, of which about 96% were seen once. In total, the top ten clones hold approximately 1.2% of the sample.

This clone came up once. Its binding antigen is unknown. No qualities accompany the bases; no much larger clone lies one base away. The sample taken for sequencing was naive CD4+ T cells sorted from blood. The cell subset or site label for this specimen denotes: CD45RA+ positively selected. The receptor was derived from a man aged 30 to 45 in good health. The sequence joins TRBV14 to TRBJ1-1, with no confident D gene call. The CDR3 protein is CASSQEPWRSRRGNTEAFF. The bases read TGTGCCAGCAGCCAAGAGCCCTGGCGGTCTCGCCGAGGAAACACTGAAGCTTTCTTT.